This T cell receptor (beta chain) stems from a study of multiple sclerosis patients with progressive multifocal leukoencephalopathy. Findings of the study overall: Expanded clones at PML onset predated and persisted through natalizumab therapy.

This clone was picked up a small number of times. Its antigen is unidentified. From germline, CDR1 is SGHNT and CDR2 YENEEA. V was cut by 5 bases and J by 0 bases, with 12 bases left in between. The CDR3 is 15 residues long. Time point given: about a year of natalizumab therapy. The control group, sampled over time, had multiple sclerosis, received natalizumab and did not develop PML. All patients had prior interferon beta, and all PML patients were female. Libraries were prepared by immunoSEQ multiplex PCR; TCRdb keeps only in-frame clonotypes and omits some of them. The sample lists about 25,000 clones, around 93% seen once, with 2% to 2.5% in the top ten.

The source material was PBMCs, sampled from a patient treated with natalizumab. This receptor was obtained from a man aged 25 to 40 with multiple sclerosis. The gene calls are TRBV11-3 and TRBJ2-3; weak D call: TRBD2 (6 bases). The CDR3 loop reads CASSRPGTSTDTQYF. The CDR3 DNA reads as TGTGCCAGCAGCCGACCGGGGACTAGCACAGATACGCAGTATTTT.